The 20 T cell receptor beta chains given below trace back to one sample, sequenced in a study of long-term antiretroviral therapy in people with HIV. The run of the v3.0 immunoSEQ assay was at survey level. Sequencing used immunoSEQ multiplex PCR; TCRdb keeps in-frame clones, though not all of them. The table includes roughly 18,000 clones, around 80% detected once. The sequencing used unsorted PBMCs, collected 2.2 years after starting antiretroviral therapy. These receptors were taken from a man aged 50 to 59 with HIV.

This clone was detected a few times. The gene calls are TRBV28 and TRBJ2-7, with no clear D. Per the germline V gene, CDR1 is MDHEN and CDR2 is SYDVKM. The CDR3 loop spans 12 amino acids. Trimming took 8 bases from V and 1 from J, leaving 9 bases between them. CDR3 region: CASSSLSYEQYF. The CDR3 coding sequence is TGTGCCAGCTCTTCGCTTTCCTACGAGCAGTACTTC.

This clone was seen a handful of times. The rearrangement links TRBV28 to TRBJ1-5; no reliable D call. Between the trimmed V and J ends, which lost 6 bases and 5 bases, there was a span of 5 bases. Germline V gene sequence: CDR1 MDHEN, CDR2 SYDVKM. CDR3 length equals 11 residues. The CDR3 DNA reads TGTGCCAGCAGGTCAGATCAGCCCCAGCATTTT. Translated, it gives CASRSDQPQHF. Variable domain in full (rest from reference TRBV28 and TRBJ1-5): DVKVTQSSRYLVKRTGEKVFLECVQDMDHENMFWYRQDPGLGLRLIYFSYDVKMKEKGDIPEGYSVSREKKERFSLILESASTNQTSMYLCASRSDQPQHFGDGTRLSIL.

V gene TRBV5-4 combines with J gene TRBJ2-6; 7 bases agree with TRBD1. The V and J ends lost 5 bases and 2 bases, in that order; junction bases with no gene match: 1. CDR1 is SGHNT and CDR2 is YYREEE in the germline V gene (reference sequence). This CDR3 has 14 residues. The CDR3 spells CASRGTAGANVLTF. CDR3 DNA: TGTGCCAGCAGGGGGACAGCTGGGGCCAACGTCCTGACTTTC.

The gene calls are TRBV5-1 and TRBJ2-3, with 10 positions matching TRBD2. CDR3 length equals 16 residues. Germline CDR1 reads SGHRS; CDR2 reads YFSETQ. The trim removed 2 bases at V and 2 bases at J, leaving 5 bases unmatched. The CDR3 DNA reads as TGCGCCAGCAGCTTAATAGCGGGAGGCTCCACAGATACGCAGTATTTT. Protein sequence: CASSLIAGGSTDTQYF.

V and J are TRBV10-3 and TRBJ1-2; the D is unclear. CDR1 ENHRY and CDR2 SYGVKD come from the germline V gene. There are 13 residues in the CDR3. Trimming took 8 bases from V and 3 from J, leaving 13 bases between them. As DNA, the CDR3 is TGTGCCATCGGCACGGCCCTTTACTATGGCTACACCTTC. It encodes CAIGTALYYGYTF.

The chain uses TRBV29-1 and TRBJ2-3; 7 bases agree with TRBD2. CDR3 length: 16 amino acids. V lost 5 bases, J lost 0 bases, and 11 bases stayed unmatched. Per the germline V gene, CDR1 is SQVTM and CDR2 is ANQGSEA. CDR3 in amino acids: CSVRSGLGMSTDTQYF. In DNA, the CDR3 is TGCAGCGTTCGTAGCGGGCTAGGGATGAGCACAGATACGCAGTATTTT.

The chain employs TRBV28 and TRBJ1-2; 8 positions agree with TRBD1. V trimming: 2 bases; J trimming: 4 bases; junction bases outside the gene matches: 12. The CDR3 runs 17 residues. Germline V lookup: CDR1 MDHEN, CDR2 SYDVKM. In nucleotides, the CDR3 is TGTGCCAGCAGTTTAGGGCAGGGGGCGCCCCCCTCCTATGGCTACACCTTC. This encodes CASSLGQGAPPSYGYTF.

This clone has just one count. V is TRBV7-2 and J is TRBJ2-5; D is unresolved. V was shortened by 0 bases and J by 2 bases, with 7 bases between the two germline ends. Per germline, CDR1 SGHTA and CDR2 FQGNSA. The CDR3 has 14 residues. CDR3: CASSLAGFQETQYF. The CDR3 DNA reads as TGTGCCAGCAGCTTAGCGGGCTTTCAAGAGACCCAGTACTTC.

Only one count was recorded for this clone. The V and J genes are TRBV9 and TRBJ1-5; D uncertain. The CDR3 spans 14 residues. Trimming pared 4 bases from V and 2 bases from J, leaving 10 bases between. The germline V gene encodes CDR1 SGDLS and CDR2 YYNGEE. This CDR3 reads CASSPWGGNQPQHF. The CDR3 DNA is TGTGCCAGCAGCCCCTGGGGTGGCAATCAGCCCCAGCATTTT. Together with reference TRBV9 and TRBJ1-5, the CDR3 gives the full variable domain: DSGVTQTPKHLITATGQRVTLRCSPRSGDLSVYWYQQSLDQGLQFLIQYYNGEERAKGNILERFSAQQFPDLHSELNLSSLELGDSALYFCASSPWGGNQPQHFGDGTRLSIL.

The chain carries TRBV4-3 and TRBJ2-7, with D unclear. CDR1 is LGHNA and CDR2 is YSLEER in the germline V gene. Deletions cut 3 bases from V and 0 bases from J, with 6 bases between. The CDR3 consists of 13 residues. CDR3: CASSHTGSYEQYF. Here the CDR3 DNA reads TGCGCCAGCAGCCATACGGGCTCCTACGAGCAGTACTTC.

The V call is TRBV10-1, the J call TRBJ1-1; D is uncertain. The CDR3 is made up of 14 amino acids. The germline CDR1 and CDR2 sequences are WNHNN and SYGVQD (reference sequence). Trimming shortened V by 0 bases and J by 1 base, and 6 bases separated the two germline ends. The CDR3 DNA reads as TGCGCCAGCAGTGAGTCGCCAGGGAACACTGAAGCTTTCTTT. This sequence encodes CASSESPGNTEAFF.

This clone was detected only once. The V and J genes are TRBV28 and TRBJ2-2, with a tentative D call TRBD1 (6 bases). Deletions cut 1 base from V and 4 bases from J, with 13 bases between. Per the germline V gene, CDR1 is MDHEN and CDR2 is SYDVKM. CDR3 length: 16 residues. Written as DNA, the CDR3 is TGTGCCAGCAGTTTATCCCCAGGGGAGACCACCGGGGAGCTGTTTTTT. It encodes CASSLSPGETTGELFF.

The chain couples TRBV7-9 to TRBJ2-5, with a possible D match to TRBD1 (5 bases). V was trimmed by 4 bases and J by 4 bases, leaving 22 bases between them. The CDR3 sequence is 17 residues long. Germline V gene data show CDR1 as SEHNR and CDR2 as FQNEAQ (reference sequence). The CDR3 DNA follows: TGTGCCAGCAGCTCCGCGGCGTGGGCAGGGTTTGGAGAGACCCAGTACTTC. The encoded protein is CASSSAAWAGFGETQYF.

This clone was recorded a few times. The V call is TRBV9, the J call TRBJ2-4; tentatively, D is TRBD1 or TRBD2 (5 bases each). Germline V gives CDR1 SGDLS, CDR2 YYNGEE. The CDR3 is 14 amino acids. V lost 4 bases to trimming and J lost 12 bases, with 20 bases between them. The CDR3 region is CASSPGGQGRSQYF. CDR3 in DNA: TGTGCCAGCAGCCCAGGCGGGCAGGGACGCAGTCAGTACTTC. Variable domain in full (rest from reference TRBV9 and TRBJ2-4): DSGVTQTPKHLITATGQRVTLRCSPRSGDLSVYWYQQSLDQGLQFLIQYYNGEERAKGNILERFSAQQFPDLHSELNLSSLELGDSALYFCASSPGGQGRSQYFGAGTRLSVL.

This clone was observed a handful of times. The J gene is TRBJ2-5, the V gene TRBV28; D may correspond to TRBD1 or TRBD2 (5 bases each). The ends were cut back, 1 base at V and 5 bases at J, with 17 bases in the middle. The CDR3 totals 16 residues. Germline values: CDR1 MDHEN, CDR2 SYDVKM. CDR3 in amino acids: CASSLYPGPDPETQYF. CDR3 sequence (DNA): TGTGCCAGCAGTTTATACCCGGGGCCGGATCCGGAGACCCAGTACTTC.

The V gene is TRBV4-3, the J gene TRBJ1-2, with D possibly being TRBD1 (5 bases). The CDR3 consists of 15 residues. The V gene lost 1 base and the J gene lost 4 bases, with 13 bases spanning the gap. The germline CDR1 and CDR2 sequences are LGHNA and YSLEER. The CDR3 is CASSQGRGVGYGYTF. The CDR3, as DNA: TGCGCCAGCAGCCAAGGTAGAGGGGTAGGCTATGGCTACACCTTC.

This clone was observed a handful of times. The chain joins TRBV2 to TRBJ1-1; no definite D call. Germline lookup yields CDR1 SNHLY and CDR2 FYNNEI. CDR3 length equals 14 residues. Between the trimmed V and J ends, which lost 2 bases and 0 bases, there was a span of 7 bases. CDR3: CASSERLLNTEAFF. The CDR3 DNA reads as TGTGCCAGCAGTGAAAGACTACTGAACACTGAAGCTTTCTTT.

The rearrangement joins TRBV4-3 to TRBJ1-1, with D unclear. Germline assignment: CDR1 LGHNA and CDR2 YSLEER. V lost 0 bases and J 0 bases, leaving 11 bases between the germline ends. There are 16 residues in the CDR3. The CDR3 coding sequence is TGCGCCAGCAGCCAAGATAAGAGACGGATGAACACTGAAGCTTTCTTT. Protein: CASSQDKRRMNTEAFF.

For the CDR3, the DNA is TGTGCCAGCAGTTTTGCAATGGGGTTGTTGGCGTATTTT. Protein: CASSFAMGLLAYF. The V call is TRBV27, the J call TRBJ2-3; D remains unclear. This CDR3 contains 13 residues. CDR1 MNHEY and CDR2 SMNVEV come from the germline V gene (reference sequence). V shed 3 bases and J shed 14 bases, with 18 bases lying between them.

The J gene is TRBJ1-2, the V gene TRBV6-6; TRBD1 matches at 7 bases. The V gene's germline CDR1 is MNHNY and CDR2 SVGAGI (reference sequence). V lost 0 bases and J lost 7; bases outside the gene matches: 5. This CDR3 region has 14 residues. The CDR3 is CASSYSARGIGYTF. The CDR3 DNA reads TGTGCCAGCAGTTACTCGGCCAGGGGGATTGGCTACACCTTC.